This T cell receptor beta chain was obtained from a study of cytomegalovirus exposure and HLA in healthy donors. The PCR employed 60 Vbeta primers together with 13 Jbeta primers. The data were produced by immunoSEQ multiplex PCR, yet TCRdb's version contains in-frame clones alone and is incomplete. The sample yields 110,000 or so clones, 70% to 85% seen once. There are 16 residues in the CDR3. The germline V gene has CDR1 MDHEN and CDR2 SYDVKM. Trimming left V 6 bases short and J 1 base short, with 19 bases between. The chain combines TRBV28 with TRBJ2-7, with a weak D call TRBD1 (6 bases). The TCR comes from a woman in her forties or fifties in good health and CMV-seropositive. The material sequenced was PBMCs. The CDR3 nucleotides read TGTGCCAGCAGCTCATACCGGGACATTACATCCTACGAGCAGTACTTC. Its protein is CASSSYRDITSYEQYF.